This T cell receptor beta chain was found in a study of molecular identifiers for immune sequencing clone quantification. Study-level points and caveats: Clones of above 20 RNA copies carried over 98% of effector molecules; in naive cells they carried under 1%. Highly expanded clone sizes could be underestimated by identical TCR molecules that share a barcode.

The authors sorted naive CD8 T cells as CD8+CD4-CCR7+CD45RA+. Bulk TCR libraries used previously described methods and listed TCR primers. TCRdb analysed the PCR reads with MiXCR anew, one entry per CDR3 protein. Here the sample spans about 320,000 distinct CDR3 sequences, about a fifth being singletons. This clonotype has ten or more counts. The antigen is undetermined. The CDR3 runs to 15 residues. V shed 1 base and J shed 2 bases, with 9 bases lying between them. Per the germline V gene, CDR1 is SGHNT and CDR2 is YENEEA. The chain is built from TRBV11-3 and TRBJ2-1, with a weak D call TRBD1 (6 bases). The sample was naive CD8+ T cells from blood, with Jurkat cell RNA spiked in. Subset of the sample: FACS-sorted CD8+CD4-CCR7+CD45RA+ naive T cells. This TCR derives from a human donor in good health. Some libraries in this study had Jurkat cell RNA spiked in. The CDR3 bases are TGTGCCAGCAGCTTAGGACAGGAGACCTACAATGAGCAGTTCTTC. Protein sequence: CASSLGQETYNEQFF. The full variable domain, its missing parts supplied by reference TRBV11-3 and TRBJ2-1, is EAGVVQSPRYKIIEKKQPVAFWCNPISGHNTLYWYLQNLGQGPELLIRYENEEAVDDSQLPKDRFSAERLKGVDSTLKIQPAELGDSAVYLCASSLGQETYNEQFFGPGTRLTVL.